This T cell receptor (beta chain) was profiled in a study of cytomegalovirus exposure and HLA in healthy donors. Overall study context: From donors who were HLA-typed, an early data release held approximately 80 million unique TCRs.

In germline, CDR1 is SGHTA, CDR2 FQGTGA. The CDR3 spans 13 residues. J lost 3 bases, V lost 5 bases, and 4 bases had no gene match. This clone was found once. No antigen is known for it. The PCR ran on 60 Vbeta and 13 Jbeta primers. The protocol was immunoSEQ multiplex PCR, while the TCRdb copy is restricted to in-frame clones and leaves out a portion. Here the sample spans approximately 170,000 clones, about 82% being singletons. Broader study findings: The study labeled 180 or so TCR beta chains cytomegalovirus-associated.

Sequenced sample: PBMCs. This clonotype originated in a male donor in good health and CMV-seronegative. This chain links TRBV7-3 with TRBJ2-7; 7 bases map to TRBD1. The chain's CDR3 is CASSPWTGYEQYF. The CDR3 DNA sequence: TGTGCCAGCAGCCCGTGGACAGGCTACGAGCAGTACTTC.